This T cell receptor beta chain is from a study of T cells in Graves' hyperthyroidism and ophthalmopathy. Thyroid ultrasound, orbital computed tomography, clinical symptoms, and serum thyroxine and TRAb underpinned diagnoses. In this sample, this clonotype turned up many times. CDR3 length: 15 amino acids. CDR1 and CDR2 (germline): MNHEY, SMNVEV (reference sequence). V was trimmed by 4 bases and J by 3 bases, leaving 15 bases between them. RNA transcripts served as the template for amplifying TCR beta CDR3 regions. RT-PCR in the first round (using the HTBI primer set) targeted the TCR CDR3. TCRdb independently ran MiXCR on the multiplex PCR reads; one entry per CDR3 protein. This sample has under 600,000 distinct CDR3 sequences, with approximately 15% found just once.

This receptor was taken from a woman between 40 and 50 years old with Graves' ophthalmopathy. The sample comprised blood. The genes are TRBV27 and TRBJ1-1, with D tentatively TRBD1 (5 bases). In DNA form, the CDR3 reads TGTGCCAGCAGTTGGGCAAACAGGACTCACACTGAAGCTTTCTTT. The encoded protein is CASSWANRTHTEAFF.